The source of this TCR beta chain is a study of blood T cell repertoires in COVID-19. Study background: Nucleic acid was either cDNA or gDNA, and it came from T cells, B-cell-depleted T cells, or PBMCs.

Enrolled during active infection, Seattle patients were then followed longitudinally. Per the authors' pipeline: Estimates of nucleated cell counts were drawn from the amplification of reference gene primers. The assay was immunoSEQ multiplex PCR, and TCRdb's table has in-frame clones only and misses some. The DNA was the basis for D and trimming; V, J and clone size are from that table. Of about 170,000 clones listed, approximately 85% were seen once; the top ten hold around 7%. CDR1 and CDR2 from the germline V gene are SGHRS and YFSETQ. With V trimmed by 1 base and J by 2 bases, 6 bases remained unmatched. The length of the CDR3 is 15 residues. This clone appeared a single time.

This TCR came from a man older than 75 with COVID-19, enrolled during active disease. Input material: peripheral blood. This chain uses TRBV5-1 with TRBJ2-7; the match to TRBD1 covers 7 bases. Written as DNA, the CDR3 is TGCGCCAGCAGCTTGACCGGGACAGCAACCTACGAGCAGTACTTC. Translation: CASSLTGTATYEQYF.